A selection of T cell receptor beta chains follows, all from one sample in a study of CD8 T cells in ankylosing spondylitis. TCRdb re-called the 5' RACE reads through MiXCR, storing one row per CDR3 protein. The repertoire holds about 340,000 distinct CDR3 sequences, with roughly 14% as singletons. Sequenced input: blood, either unsorted or a sorted T cell fraction (not recorded which). The receptors were sampled from a male donor with ankylosing spondylitis or in good health (not recorded which). Both conserved end residues are part of each CDR3.

v_call: TRBV5-1; cdr3_length: 14; cdr3_aa: CASSLFRDRETQYF
v_call: TRBV12-3/TRBV12-4; cdr3_length: 15; cdr3_aa: CASSPSDSRGSGYTF
v_call: TRBV5-1; cdr3_length: 14; cdr3_aa: CASSLGGGSDTQYF
v_call: TRBV14; cdr3_length: 14; cdr3_aa: CASSRLRGMYEQYF
v_call: TRBV28; cdr3_length: 15; cdr3_aa: CASSLGGGRAYEQYF
v_call: TRBV4-2; cdr3_length: 19; cdr3_aa: CASSQRRLAEASGANVLTF
v_call: TRBV2; cdr3_length: 12; cdr3_aa: CASSDQVTGYTF
v_call: TRBV7-2; cdr3_length: 13; cdr3_aa: CASSLLSNEKLFF
v_call: TRBV25-1; cdr3_length: 16; cdr3_aa: CASSWDYRPPYNEQFF
v_call: TRBV12-3/TRBV12-4; cdr3_length: 14; cdr3_aa: CASRLGQQTYEQYF
v_call: TRBV4-2; cdr3_length: 13; cdr3_aa: CASSQTGSNTIYF
v_call: TRBV2; cdr3_length: 18; cdr3_aa: CASSERPSGGTRTDTQYF
v_call: TRBV10-3; cdr3_length: 13; cdr3_aa: CATSSGGYNEQFF
v_call: TRBV29-1; cdr3_length: 15; cdr3_aa: CSEKVSSSYNSPLHF
v_call: TRBV12-3/TRBV12-4; cdr3_length: 16; cdr3_aa: CASSVNSGGAADTQYF
v_call: TRBV7-2; cdr3_length: 13; cdr3_aa: CASSGGQRSGYTF
v_call: TRBV10-3; cdr3_length: 13; cdr3_aa: CAISESGIDTQYF
v_call: TRBV5-5; cdr3_length: 14; cdr3_aa: CASSLEPRGGELFF
v_call: TRBV20-1; cdr3_length: 13; cdr3_aa: CSAIQGMNSPLHF
v_call: TRBV5-6; cdr3_length: 17; cdr3_aa: CASSLLANRGSRQTQYF
v_call: TRBV6-1; cdr3_length: 15; cdr3_aa: CASSVTAGGRDTQYF
v_call: TRBV7-2; cdr3_length: 13; cdr3_aa: CASSRPQGYEQYF
v_call: TRBV20-1; cdr3_length: 17; cdr3_aa: CSASIPRGISSYNEQFF
v_call: TRBV29-1; cdr3_length: 13; cdr3_aa: CSVDGVGSGELFF
v_call: TRBV3-1; cdr3_length: 13; cdr3_aa: CASTYGTGWAQYF
v_call: TRBV4-2; cdr3_length: 17; cdr3_aa: CASSQDLLGTSGRWLFF
v_call: TRBV7-2; cdr3_length: 12; cdr3_aa: CASSLVNRGGTF
v_call: TRBV7-9; cdr3_length: 15; cdr3_aa: CASSPLPPRGGEQFF
v_call: TRBV5-1; cdr3_length: 15; cdr3_aa: CASASGGTFQETQYF
v_call: TRBV12-3/TRBV12-4; cdr3_length: 16; cdr3_aa: CASSRRPGTSGYEQYF
v_call: TRBV5-1; cdr3_length: 14; cdr3_aa: CASSFDSVRSEQYF
v_call: TRBV5-1; cdr3_length: 13; cdr3_aa: CASSTGGADTQYF
v_call: TRBV7-2; cdr3_length: 15; cdr3_aa: CASSTSGRSTDTQYF
v_call: TRBV5-6; cdr3_length: 14; cdr3_aa: CASSRLQGVGGYTF
v_call: TRBV12-3/TRBV12-4; cdr3_length: 14; cdr3_aa: CASTISGAGSPLHF
v_call: TRBV5-4; cdr3_length: 19; cdr3_aa: CASSLLAGAFTISSYEQYF
v_call: TRBV5-6; cdr3_length: 15; cdr3_aa: CASSFPGTMNTEAFF
v_call: TRBV18; cdr3_length: 14; cdr3_aa: CASSAGQGGTEAFF
v_call: TRBV7-9; cdr3_length: 14; cdr3_aa: CASSEGGARTEAFF
v_call: TRBV29-1; cdr3_length: 12; cdr3_aa: CSVGQANTEAFF
v_call: TRBV7-2; cdr3_length: 15; cdr3_aa: CASSFPGLTTDTQYF
v_call: TRBV12-3/TRBV12-4; cdr3_length: 13; cdr3_aa: CASRQRDSSPLHF
v_call: TRBV12-3/TRBV12-4; cdr3_length: 15; cdr3_aa: CASSSLAGEGGELFF
v_call: TRBV2; cdr3_length: 12; cdr3_aa: CASTRTAVEAFF
v_call: TRBV5-1; cdr3_length: 14; cdr3_aa: CASKTGTGSYEQYF
v_call: TRBV20-1; cdr3_length: 12; cdr3_aa: CSAYRGETEAFF
v_call: TRBV11-2; cdr3_length: 13; cdr3_aa: CASSLGVIYEQYF
v_call: TRBV4-2; cdr3_length: 16; cdr3_aa: CASSQDKAGGGTEAFF
v_call: TRBV12-3/TRBV12-4; cdr3_length: 12; cdr3_aa: CASSQPPMSPHF
v_call: TRBV29-1; cdr3_length: 11; cdr3_aa: CSVDRATEQFF
v_call: TRBV6-2/TRBV6-3; cdr3_length: 11; cdr3_aa: CASAYTDTQYF
v_call: TRBV10-3; cdr3_length: 15; cdr3_aa: CAISTGTGNTGELFF
v_call: TRBV10-3; cdr3_length: 16; cdr3_aa: CAISGIGPPGANVLTF
v_call: TRBV27; cdr3_length: 15; cdr3_aa: CASSLSGTVNTEAFF
v_call: TRBV12-3/TRBV12-4; cdr3_length: 15; cdr3_aa: CASSFLSAVQETQYF